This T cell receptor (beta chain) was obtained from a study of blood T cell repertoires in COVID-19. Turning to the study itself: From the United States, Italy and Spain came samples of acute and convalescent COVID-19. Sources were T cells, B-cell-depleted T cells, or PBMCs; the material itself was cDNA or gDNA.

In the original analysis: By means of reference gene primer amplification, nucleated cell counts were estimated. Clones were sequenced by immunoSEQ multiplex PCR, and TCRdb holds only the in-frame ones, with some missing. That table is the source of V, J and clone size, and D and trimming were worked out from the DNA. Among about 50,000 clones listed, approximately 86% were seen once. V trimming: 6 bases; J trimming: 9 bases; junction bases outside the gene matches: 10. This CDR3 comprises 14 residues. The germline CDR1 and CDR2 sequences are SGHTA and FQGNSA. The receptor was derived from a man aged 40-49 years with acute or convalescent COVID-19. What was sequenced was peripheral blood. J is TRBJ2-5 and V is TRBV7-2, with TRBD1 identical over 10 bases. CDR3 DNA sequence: TGTGCCAGCAGTTACCGGGACAGGGGCGAGGCCCAGTACTTC. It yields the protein CASSYRDRGEAQYF.